The 27 T cell receptor beta chains below were found in one sample sequenced in a study of cytomegalovirus exposure and HLA in healthy donors. Method: immunoSEQ multiplex PCR; TCRdb's copy keeps in-frame clones and lacks some. The sample records over 110,000 clones, around nine tenths being singletons. The sequenced sample was PBMCs. Source of these receptors: a man aged 18 to 30 in good health and CMV-seropositive.

The table lists this clone with a few counts. J is TRBJ2-7 and V is TRBV6-1; TRBD1 agrees at 9 bases. Germline V lookup: CDR1 MNHNS, CDR2 SASEGT. With V trimmed by 0 bases and J by 3 bases, 9 bases remained unmatched. There are 17 residues in the CDR3. Written as DNA, the CDR3 is TGTGCCAGCAGTGAAGCGGGACAGGGCATCTTTTACTACGAGCAGTACTTC. Protein product: CASSEAGQGIFYYEQYF.

This clone was seen at least ten times. The genes are TRBV6-1 and TRBJ2-7; no clear D gene. The V and J ends lost 5 bases and 4 bases respectively, with 12 bases between them. Germline loops: CDR1 MNHNS, CDR2 SASEGT. The CDR3 runs to 13 residues. The CDR3 here is CASSNISPYEQYF. CDR3 nucleotides: TGTGCCAGCAGTAACATTTCCCCATACGAGCAGTACTTC.

The V and J genes are TRBV7-9 and TRBJ2-1; D is unclear. CDR1 and CDR2 from the germline V gene are SEHNR and FQNEAQ (reference sequence). This CDR3 has 13 amino acids. V lost 4 bases, J lost 5 bases, and 9 bases lay in between. Written as DNA, the CDR3 is TGTGCCAGCAGCTCTGACTGGGACAATGAGCAGTTCTTC. Amino acids: CASSSDWDNEQFF.

The J gene is TRBJ2-7, the V gene TRBV6-5, with TRBD1 identical over 9 bases. The germline V gene has CDR1 MNHEY and CDR2 SVGAGI. The CDR3 sequence is 15 residues long. Trimming cost V 5 bases and J 5 bases; bases outside gene matches: 10. CDR3 in DNA: TGTGCCAGCAGTAGGAACCGGGACAGGGCCCACGAGCAGTACTTC. Residues: CASSRNRDRAHEQYF.

The chain uses TRBV18 and TRBJ1-6; 8 nucleotides align to TRBD1. CDR3 size: 14 residues. Germline CDR1 and CDR2: KGHSH and LQKENI. The V and J ends lost 3 bases and 9 bases, in that order; junction bases with no gene match: 4. The CDR3 nucleotides are TGTGCCAGCTCACCCGGACAGGGAGGTTCACCCCTCCACTTT. It specifies CASSPGQGGSPLHF.

This chain joins TRBV19 and TRBJ2-7; 13 nucleotides match TRBD2. Germline V CDR1 and CDR2: LNHDA, SQIVND (reference sequence). V was pared by 5 bases and J by 1 base, with 5 bases of the junction left unmatched. CDR3 length: 16 amino acids. CDR3 amino acids: CASSVKTSGGSYEQYF. CDR3 nucleotides: TGTGCCAGTAGTGTCAAGACTAGCGGGGGGTCCTACGAGCAGTACTTC.

The chain is built from TRBV27 and TRBJ1-2; TRBD1 agrees at 9 bases. The V and J ends lost 5 bases and 8 bases, in that order; junction bases with no gene match: 9. CDR3 length: 14 amino acids. CDR1 MNHEY and CDR2 SMNVEV come from the germline V gene (reference sequence). In nucleotides, the CDR3 is TGTGCCAGCAGTCCCTCCGGGACAGGGAAAGGCTACACCTTC. It yields the protein CASSPSGTGKGYTF.

The J gene is TRBJ1-2, the V gene TRBV30; D remains ambiguous. The CDR3 is made up of 14 amino acids. Germline values: CDR1 GTSNPN, CDR2 SVGIG (reference sequence). The ends were cut back, 0 bases at V and 12 bases at J, with 20 bases in the middle. This chain's CDR3 is CAWSVDIRHPRDTF. Written as DNA, the CDR3 is TGTGCCTGGAGTGTAGATATCCGCCACCCCCGGGACACCTTC. Full variable domain (outside the CDR3, taken from reference TRBV30 and TRBJ1-2): SQTIHQWPATLVQPVGSPLSLECTVEGTSNPNLYWYRQAAGRGLQLLFYSVGIGQISSEVPQNLSASRPQDRQFILSSKKLLLSDSGFYLCAWSVDIRHPRDTFGSGTRLTVV.

The genes are TRBV5-1 and TRBJ2-7; TRBD2 matches 8 bases. In germline, CDR1 is SGHRS, CDR2 YFSETQ. The V and J ends lost 6 bases and 1 base, in that order; junction bases with no gene match: 15. The CDR3 sequence is 17 residues long. The CDR3 region has the DNA TGCGCCAGCAACGTGGCAGCGGGAGCTAGTCGTTCCTACGAGCAGTACTTC. Its translation: CASNVAAGASRSYEQYF.

This chain joins TRBV6-5 and TRBJ1-1, with D uncertain. CDR3 size: 14 residues. V lost 4 bases and J 7 bases, leaving 16 bases between the germline ends. Per the germline V gene, CDR1 is MNHEY and CDR2 is SVGAGI. The CDR3, as DNA: TGTGCCAGCAGTTGGGGTACAGTCCGGGGTGAAGCTTTCTTT. As protein: CASSWGTVRGEAFF.

The J gene is TRBJ2-7, the V gene TRBV6-1; 7 nucleotides match TRBD1. Trimming at V came to 8 bases and at J to 0 bases, leaving 4 bases not matched to a gene. This CDR3 comprises 13 residues. Germline V lookup: CDR1 MNHNS, CDR2 SASEGT. The CDR3 DNA sequence: TGTGCCAGCGAAGGACAGGCCTCCTACGAGCAGTACTTC. It yields the protein CASEGQASYEQYF.

CDR3 DNA sequence: TGTGCCAGCAGTTCAGAGGGGGCGGGCGACACTGAAGCTTTCTTT. It specifies CASSSEGAGDTEAFF. This rearrangement joins TRBV6-5 to TRBJ1-1; 7 bases are shared with TRBD1. This CDR3 has 15 residues. The V segment lost 4 bases and the J segment 3 bases; nucleotides outside the gene matches: 8. Germline CDR1 is MNHEY and CDR2 is SVGAGI.

In this sample, this clone turned up a few times. The genes are TRBV2 and TRBJ2-1; a weak D match, TRBD1 (9 bases). The CDR3 has 21 amino acids. V lost 3 bases and J 2 bases, leaving 29 bases between the germline ends. CDR1 and CDR2 from the germline V gene are SNHLY and FYNNEI. The CDR3, as DNA: TGTGCCAGCAGTGACCTCGGGACAGGGTTGATGACGGGAGGGCCCTACAATGAGCAGTTCTTC. It encodes CASSDLGTGLMTGGPYNEQFF.

The chain recombines TRBV10-3 with TRBJ2-7, with a tentative D call TRBD1 (6 bases). Deletions cut 6 bases from V and 3 bases from J, with 15 bases between. The CDR3 extends over 14 amino acids. Germline V gene sequence: CDR1 ENHRY, CDR2 SYGVKD. The CDR3: CAISKNEDSYEQYF. The CDR3 DNA reads TGTGCCATCAGCAAAAACGAGGACAGCTACGAGCAGTACTTC.

The genes are TRBV5-8 and TRBJ2-7; D uncertain. The CDR3 consists of 12 residues. Looked up from germline, CDR1 is SGHTS and CDR2 is YDEGEE. Between the trimmed V and J ends, which lost 1 base and 7 bases, there was a span of 9 bases. The CDR3 nucleotides are TGTGCCAGCAGCTTGACTTCGGGTGAGCAGTACTTC. Translation: CASSLTSGEQYF.

The genes are TRBV6-5 and TRBJ2-3; 7 positions agree with TRBD2. The J segment lost 2 bases and the V segment lost 8 bases, leaving 7 bases of the junction unmatched. Germline V gene data show CDR1 as MNHEY and CDR2 as SVGAGI. The CDR3 is 14 amino acids. In nucleotides, the CDR3 is TGTGCCAGCTCGGGAGGTCCTTCCACAGATACGCAGTATTTT. Residues: CASSGGPSTDTQYF.

This clone was recorded only once. This rearrangement joins TRBV2 to TRBJ2-3; 10 bases are shared with TRBD1. After removal of 5 bases from V and 3 bases from J, the junction contained 5 bases not matched to a gene. Germline V gives CDR1 SNHLY, CDR2 FYNNEI. The CDR3 runs 15 residues. The CDR3 region is CASSNRQGATDTQYF. In DNA, the CDR3 is TGTGCCAGCAGTAACCGACAGGGGGCAACAGATACGCAGTATTTT.

The chain is built from TRBV9 and TRBJ2-3; D might be TRBD2 (6 bases). The V end lost 2 bases, the J end lost 6 bases, and 13 bases lay between the germline ends. The CDR3 contains 14 residues. Germline V gives CDR1 SGDLS, CDR2 YYNGEE. Here the CDR3 reads CASSVSLALDTQYF. DNA for the CDR3: TGTGCCAGCAGCGTCTCACTAGCACTGGATACGCAGTATTTT.

V usage is TRBV10-1 and J usage is TRBJ2-3; 10 bases line up with TRBD2. V was clipped by 3 bases and J by 2 bases; unmatched bases: 2. This CDR3 spans 15 amino acids. Germline V CDR1 and CDR2: WNHNN, SYGVQD (reference sequence). The CDR3 spells CASSDSGRSTDTQYF. The CDR3 nucleotides are TGCGCCAGCAGTGATAGCGGGAGGTCCACAGATACGCAGTATTTT.

The rearrangement joins TRBV19 to TRBJ2-2; tentatively, D is TRBD1 (5 bases). The CDR3 covers 15 residues. Germline CDR1 and CDR2: LNHDA and SQIVND (reference sequence). The V gene lost 5 bases and the J gene lost 5 bases, with 15 bases spanning the gap. The CDR3 reads CASSGAALGTGELFF. As DNA, the CDR3 is TGTGCCAGTAGTGGGGCTGCCCTAGGAACCGGGGAGCTGTTTTTT.

This clone was detected a few times. The chain carries TRBV2 and TRBJ1-5; a weak D match, TRBD1 (5 bases). Between the trimmed V and J ends, which lost 3 bases and 6 bases, there was a span of 18 bases. Germline V gene lookup returns CDR1 SNHLY and CDR2 FYNNEI. The CDR3 runs to 16 residues. CDR3 DNA: TGTGCCAGCAGTGACCAGGTAGGGGATTTGGGTCAGCCCCAGCATTTT. Its protein is CASSDQVGDLGQPQHF.

The CDR3 DNA reads as TGTGCCTGGAGTGAGGGACAGGGACCTGAAAAACTGTTTTTT. This encodes CAWSEGQGPEKLFF. The gene calls are TRBV30 and TRBJ1-4; 9 bases agree with TRBD1. This CDR3 has 14 residues. V shed 1 base, J shed 7 bases, and the junction held 4 bases outside the gene matches. The germline gives CDR1 GTSNPN, CDR2 SVGIG (reference sequence).

The chain carries TRBV7-2 and TRBJ2-1, with a possible D match to TRBD2 (5 bases). Germline V CDR1 and CDR2: SGHTA, FQGNSA. CDR3 length: 17 residues. Trimming left V 5 bases short and J 0 bases short, with 17 bases between. CDR3 region: CASSLGSGLLSYNEQFF. CDR3 DNA sequence: TGTGCCAGCAGCCTTGGAAGTGGACTTCTCTCCTACAATGAGCAGTTCTTC.

The chain has TRBV6-5 and TRBJ1-5; D uncertain. V was shortened by 6 bases and J by 0 bases, with 6 bases between the two germline ends. The CDR3 is 13 residues long. Germline V gene data show CDR1 as MNHEY and CDR2 as SVGAGI. The CDR3: CASRTGSNQPQHF. The CDR3 DNA sequence: TGTGCCAGCAGGACTGGTAGCAATCAGCCCCAGCATTTT.

J is TRBJ2-5 and V is TRBV28; 7 bases are a match to TRBD1. V lost 7 bases, J lost 5 bases, and 4 bases stayed unmatched. The CDR3 totals 12 residues. The germline V gene has CDR1 MDHEN and CDR2 SYDVKM. The CDR3: CASKTGSETQYF. Written as DNA, the CDR3 is TGTGCCAGCAAGACAGGGTCGGAGACCCAGTACTTC. Full variable domain (missing parts from reference TRBV28 and TRBJ2-5): DVKVTQSSRYLVKRTGEKVFLECVQDMDHENMFWYRQDPGLGLRLIYFSYDVKMKEKGDIPEGYSVSREKKERFSLILESASTNQTSMYLCASKTGSETQYFGPGTRLLVL.

The chain uses TRBV28 and TRBJ2-7; 10 positions match TRBD2. CDR3 length: 14 amino acids. Germline V gives CDR1 MDHEN, CDR2 SYDVKM. The junction had 1 base not matched to a gene; V was cut back by 2 bases and J by 3 bases. CDR3 sequence: CASSLRTSGYEQYF. The CDR3 DNA reads as TGTGCCAGCAGTTTAAGGACTAGCGGCTACGAGCAGTACTTC.

The rearrangement links TRBV7-8 to TRBJ1-2; D possibly corresponds to TRBD1 (5 bases). Trimming pared 5 bases from V and 4 bases from J, leaving 11 bases between. Germline V gene lookup returns CDR1 SGHVS and CDR2 FQNEAQ. CDR3 length equals 13 residues. The CDR3 region is CASSLREGYGYTF. As DNA, the CDR3 is TGTGCCAGCAGCCTCAGGGAGGGCTATGGCTACACCTTC.